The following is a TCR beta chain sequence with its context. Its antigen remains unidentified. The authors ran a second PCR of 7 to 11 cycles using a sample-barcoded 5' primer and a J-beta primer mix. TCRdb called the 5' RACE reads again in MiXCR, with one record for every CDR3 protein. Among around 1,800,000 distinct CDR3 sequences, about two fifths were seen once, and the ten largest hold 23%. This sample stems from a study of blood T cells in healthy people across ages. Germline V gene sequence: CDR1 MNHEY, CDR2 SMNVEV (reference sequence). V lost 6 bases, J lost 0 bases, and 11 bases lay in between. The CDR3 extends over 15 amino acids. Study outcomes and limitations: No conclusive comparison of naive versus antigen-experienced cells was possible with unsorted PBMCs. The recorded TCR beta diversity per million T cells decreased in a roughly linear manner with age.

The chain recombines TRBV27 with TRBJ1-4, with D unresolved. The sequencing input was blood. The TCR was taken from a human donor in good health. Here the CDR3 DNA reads TGTGCCAGCAGCCTTCTTGTACCAACTAATGAAAAACTGTTTTTT. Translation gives CASSLLVPTNEKLFF.